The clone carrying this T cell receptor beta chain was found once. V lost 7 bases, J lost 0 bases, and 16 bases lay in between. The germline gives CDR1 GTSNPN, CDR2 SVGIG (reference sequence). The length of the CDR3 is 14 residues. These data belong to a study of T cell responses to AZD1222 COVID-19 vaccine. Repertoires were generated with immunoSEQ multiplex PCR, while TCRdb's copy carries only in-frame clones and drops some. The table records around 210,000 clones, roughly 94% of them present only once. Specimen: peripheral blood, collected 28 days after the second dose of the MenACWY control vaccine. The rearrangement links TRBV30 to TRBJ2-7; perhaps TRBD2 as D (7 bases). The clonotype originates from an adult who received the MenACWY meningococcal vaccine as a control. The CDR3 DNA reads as TGTGCCTCCAGGGGTAGCGGGTTCTCCTACGAGCAGTACTTC. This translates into CASRGSGFSYEQYF.